This T cell receptor (beta chain) was obtained from a study of identical twins. From the 5' RACE reads, TCRdb called clonotypes with MiXCR, one entry per CDR3 protein. Of 350,000 to 450,000 distinct CDR3 sequences in the sample, approximately 18% were seen once. This CDR3 has 18 amino acids. Per germline, CDR1 SGHAT and CDR2 FQDESV (reference sequence). V shed 1 base, J shed 0 bases, and the junction held 7 bases outside the gene matches. This chain uses TRBV11-1 with TRBJ1-5, with 9 positions matching TRBD1. Sequencing was carried out using naive T cells sorted from blood. This receptor was obtained from a middle-aged man in good health. The CDR3 region is CASSLGGTGRYSNQPQHF. In nucleotides, the CDR3 is TGTGCCAGCAGCTTAGGAGGGACAGGGAGATATAGCAATCAGCCCCAGCATTTT.